The 6 T cell receptor beta chains listed next were all sequenced from one sample in a study of blood T cells in healthy people across ages. Using a J-beta primer mix together with a sample-barcoded 5' primer, a second PCR was run for roughly 7 to 11 cycles. TCRdb re-called the 5' RACE reads with MiXCR, one entry per CDR3 protein. The profile shows more than 800,000 distinct CDR3 sequences, roughly 26% of them singletons. Sequencing input: blood. The receptor source for this set is an elderly woman in good health.

As for this clonotype: Given a much more abundant clone one base away, this may be a read error. This chain uses TRBV27 with TRBJ2-5; D possibly corresponds to TRBD1 (6 bases). CDR3 length: 13 residues. Germline V gene sequence: CDR1 MNHEY, CDR2 SMNVEV (reference sequence). V dropped 4 bases and J dropped 11 bases, with 17 bases sitting between them. Written as DNA, the CDR3 is TGTGCCAGCAGTTGGGCAGGGGACAATGAGCAGTACTTC. This sequence encodes CASSWAGDNEQYF.

This sequence joins TRBV9 and TRBJ2-7; a weak D match, TRBD2 (6 bases). The germline V gene encodes CDR1 SGDLS and CDR2 YYNGEE. This CDR3 has 15 residues. The germline V and J ends were trimmed by 4 bases and 3 bases, with 17 bases remaining between them. CDR3 nucleotide sequence: TGTGCCAGCAGCCGTAGCGCGGGGCATAGCTACGAGCAGTACTTC. It is translated as CASSRSAGHSYEQYF.

This clonotype occurred a few times. The rearrangement uses TRBV6-6 and TRBJ1-2, with 10 bases that match TRBD1. Germline values: CDR1 MNHNY, CDR2 SVGAGI (reference sequence). The CDR3 length is 15 residues. Unmatched junction bases numbered 5, after V lost 5 bases and J lost 2 bases. Written as DNA, the CDR3 is TGTGCCAGCAGTCACAGGGGACAGGGGAACTATGGCTACACCTTC. Its protein product is CASSHRGQGNYGYTF.

Only a few counts were recorded for this clonotype. At one end the junction does not follow the germline gene, possibly because of a read error. This chain uses TRBV6-5 with TRBJ2-5, with a tentative D call TRBD2 (7 bases). The CDR3 runs to 15 residues. The germline V gene encodes CDR1 MNHEY and CDR2 SVGAGI. The CDR3 spells CASSYSPGGLETRYF. The CDR3 DNA sequence: TGTGCCAGCAGTTACTCGCCGGGGGGCTTGGAGACCCGGTACTTC.

In its sample, this clonotype was seen many times. The genes are TRBV25-1 and TRBJ1-2; tentatively, D is TRBD1 (6 bases). CDR3 length: 13 residues. Per germline, CDR1 MGHDK and CDR2 SYGVNS. V lost 6 bases, J lost 8 bases, and 16 bases lay in between. CDR3 DNA: TGTGCCAGCAGGCCTCCGGGACAAGGGGGCTACACCTTC. Translating it yields CASRPPGQGGYTF.

For this clonotype: The CDR3 carries no conserved terminal phenylalanine or tryptophan, so it likely arises from a read error. The CDR3 DNA sequence: TGTGCCAGCAGTCAGACTGGGACCCCTGCGAACACCGGGGAGCTGTTTTGT. Its protein is CASSQTGTPANTGELFC. This chain joins TRBV6-5 and TRBJ2-2; either TRBD1 or TRBD2 may fit D (5 bases each). Between the trimmed V and J ends, which lost 5 bases and 0 bases, there was a span of 16 bases. CDR3 length: 17 amino acids. CDR1 is MNHEY and CDR2 is SVGAGI in the germline V gene.